The 29 T cell receptor beta chains presented below share a single source sample, sequenced in a study of T cell repertoires in cytomegalovirus infection. TCRdb fed the reads into MiXCR, producing one record per CDR3 protein. The sample holds about 890,000 distinct CDR3 sequences, 30% to 40% seen once. Antigens of these TCRs are unknown. Sequencing used cultured CD8+ T cells from PBMCs, obtained from culture after CMV antigen stimulation. The source is a human donor in good health (CMV status not recorded). Some clones in this sample may be carry-over from other donors' samples.

The chain employs TRBV12-3 or TRBV12-4 and TRBJ1-1; D remains ambiguous. The CDR3 length is 13 residues. Trimming removed 7 bases at V and 5 bases at J, with 14 bases between. CDR3 coding DNA: TGTGCCAGCAAGTGGGGTCTGGGGACTGAAGCTTTCTTT. Its translation is CASKWGLGTEAFF.

On this clonotype itself: A read error may be the cause here, since a much bigger clone is one base away. The rearrangement uses TRBV28 and TRBJ2-5, with 10 bases that match TRBD1. The CDR3 runs 16 residues. Looked up from germline, CDR1 is MDHEN and CDR2 is SYDVKM. Losses at the gene ends were 7 bases for V and 6 bases for J; bases not matched to a gene: 14. CDR3 loop: CASTLGDRGAVKTQYF. CDR3 coding DNA: TGTGCCAGCACCCTAGGGGACAGGGGCGCCGTGAAGACCCAGTACTTC.

Ten or more counts support this clonotype. This sequence joins TRBV6-1 and TRBJ1-5, with D unresolved. The germline V gene has CDR1 MNHNS and CDR2 SASEGT. CDR3 length equals 14 residues. Trimming cost V 8 bases and J 0 bases, with 11 bases left between them. The chain's CDR3 is CASGRGYSNQPQHF. In nucleotides, the CDR3 is TGTGCCAGCGGCCGGGGATATAGCAATCAGCCCCAGCATTTT.

The chain joins TRBV5-1 to TRBJ2-2, with D unresolved. The CDR3 contains 13 residues. Germline V gene lookup returns CDR1 SGHRS and CDR2 YFSETQ. V was trimmed by 0 bases and J by 7 bases, leaving 7 bases between them. CDR3 residues: CASSLVASGELFF. CDR3 sequence (DNA): TGCGCCAGCAGCTTGGTAGCTAGCGGGGAGCTGTTTTTT.

Here the CDR3 reads CASSSPRQPETQYF. Here the CDR3 DNA reads TGTGCCAGCAGCTCCCCCCGCCAGCCGGAGACCCAGTACTTC. The gene calls are TRBV7-6 and TRBJ2-5; D is unclear. Germline V gives CDR1 SGHVS, CDR2 FNYEAQ. The CDR3 is 14 amino acids. V was shortened by 4 bases and J by 5 bases, with 14 bases between the two germline ends.

The V gene is TRBV7-6, the J gene TRBJ2-1; 8 bases align to TRBD1. CDR1 and CDR2 from the germline V gene are SGHVS and FNYEAQ. The CDR3 contains 16 residues. V shed 5 bases and J 5 bases; nucleotides not matched to a gene: 11. DNA of the CDR3: TGTGCCAGCAGCCGGACCGCTACAGGGGGACACAATGAGCAGTTCTTC. Protein product: CASSRTATGGHNEQFF.

The rearrangement links TRBV28 to TRBJ1-5; D gene unclear. Germline V CDR1 and CDR2: MDHEN, SYDVKM. The CDR3 contains 13 residues. V was shortened by 6 bases and J by 5 bases, with 11 bases between the two germline ends. The CDR3 loop reads CASSEAMDQPQHF. For the CDR3, the DNA is TGTGCCAGCAGCGAGGCGATGGATCAGCCCCAGCATTTT.

The table lists this clonotype with many counts. V usage is TRBV7-6 and J usage is TRBJ2-1; TRBD1 aligns across 7 bases. The V gene's germline CDR1 is SGHVS and CDR2 FNYEAQ. The CDR3 totals 15 residues. Trimming at V came to 4 bases and at J to 5 bases, leaving 8 bases not matched to a gene. The CDR3 here is CASSSARDSHNEQFF. The DNA for the CDR3 is TGTGCCAGCAGCTCAGCCCGGGACAGTCACAATGAGCAGTTCTTC.

This clonotype occurred once. The CDR3 region is CASSWSGTGTYNEQFF. CDR3 sequence (DNA): TGTGCCAGCAGCTGGTCCGGGACAGGGACCTACAATGAGCAGTTCTTC. The chain is built from TRBV5-6 and TRBJ2-1; TRBD1 matches at 9 bases. CDR1 SGHDT and CDR2 YYEEEE come from the germline V gene. This CDR3 comprises 16 residues. With 3 bases clipped from V and 2 bases from J, the junction kept 6 bases outside the gene matches.

On this clonotype: Given a much more abundant clone one base away, this may be a read error. This chain uses TRBV7-6 with TRBJ2-1; D could derive from TRBD1 or TRBD2 (5 bases each). V was pared by 1 base and J by 4 bases, with 17 bases between. The CDR3 length is 17 residues. Germline V CDR1 and CDR2: SGHVS, FNYEAQ. CDR3 sequence: CASSLVDSPQAYNEQFF. CDR3 DNA: TGTGCCAGCAGCTTAGTGGACTCCCCACAGGCGTACAATGAGCAGTTCTTC.

A remark on this clonotype: Sequence at one end of the junction differs from germline and may be a read error. The V call is TRBV4-3, the J call TRBJ1-1, with D perhaps TRBD1 (5 bases). The length of the CDR3 is 15 residues. Germline CDR1 LGHNA, CDR2 YSLEER. The CDR3 nucleotides are TGCGCCAGCAGCCAAGAGGGACGTATGAACTCTGAAGCTTTCTTT. Translation: CASSQEGRMNSEAFF.

This chain connects TRBV15 to TRBJ2-3; D is possibly TRBD2 (6 bases). In germline, CDR1 is LNHNV, CDR2 YYDKDF (reference sequence). Trimming shortened V by 3 bases and J by 7 bases, and 17 bases separated the two germline ends. This CDR3 region has 15 residues. The CDR3 sequence: CATSSLAEGPHTQYF. The CDR3 DNA reads TGTGCCACCAGCAGTCTCGCGGAGGGGCCACATACGCAGTATTTT. Combining the CDR3 with reference TRBV15 and TRBJ2-3 gives the whole variable domain DAMVIQNPRYQVTQFGKPVTLSCSQTLNHNVMYWYQQKSSQAPKLLFHYYDKDFNNEADTPDNFQSRRPNTSFCFLDIRSPGLGDTAMYLCATSSLAEGPHTQYFGPGTRLTVL.

This clonotype was observed many times. The genes are TRBV7-8 and TRBJ1-1; D unclear. Trimming removed 5 bases at V and 4 bases at J, with 14 bases between. Germline CDR1 SGHVS, CDR2 FQNEAQ. This CDR3 contains 14 residues. CDR3 DNA sequence: TGTGCCAGCAGCATCGGAACGGGAGGCACTGAAGCTTTCTTT. This gives the protein CASSIGTGGTEAFF.

This clonotype was seen once. The rearrangement uses TRBV13 and TRBJ1-3; no clear D. CDR1 is PRHDT, CDR2 FYEKMQ, per germline (reference sequence). The CDR3 covers 18 residues. Trimming left V 6 bases short and J 2 bases short, with 23 bases between. The CDR3 DNA sequence: TGTGCCAGCAGTTTCGGAGGACCTCTCAGTGTCCCTGGAAACACCATATATTTT. Protein sequence: CASSFGGPLSVPGNTIYF.

Many counts were recorded for this clonotype. This chain uses TRBV7-9 with TRBJ2-1, with a tentative D call TRBD1 (6 bases). Trimming shortened V by 5 bases and J by 6 bases, and 17 bases separated the two germline ends. Germline-derived CDR1 and CDR2 are SEHNR and FQNEAQ (reference sequence). This CDR3 contains 15 residues. CDR3 coding DNA: TGTGCCAGCAGCCAACAGGGAGAACTCCCCAATGAGCAGTTCTTC. This codes for CASSQQGELPNEQFF.

The chain joins TRBV20-1 to TRBJ1-2, with 7 positions matching TRBD1. Trimming at V came to 0 bases and at J to 8 bases, leaving 6 bases not matched to a gene. Germline V gene sequence: CDR1 DFQATT, CDR2 SNEGSKA (reference sequence). The CDR3 runs 13 residues. The DNA of the CDR3 is TGCAGTGCTAGAGATCAAGGGGGCGGGGGCTACACCTTC. Residues: CSARDQGGGGYTF.

V gene TRBV6-6 combines with J gene TRBJ2-7; 8 bases agree with TRBD2. Trimming removed 2 bases from V and 3 bases from J; junction bases left unmatched: 3. This CDR3 is built from 14 residues. Germline loops: CDR1 MNHNY, CDR2 SVGAGI (reference sequence). The DNA for the CDR3 is TGTGCCAGCAGTTACGGACTAGCTGTCTACGAGCAGTACTTC. Protein product: CASSYGLAVYEQYF.

This clonotype was seen repeatedly, ten times or more. The chain uses TRBV7-9 and TRBJ1-2; D remains ambiguous. Germline V gene data show CDR1 as SEHNR and CDR2 as FQNEAQ (reference sequence). V lost 1 base to trimming and J lost 4 bases, with 16 bases between them. The CDR3 consists of 16 residues. CDR3 sequence reads: CASSLVSGPTLYGYTF. Written as DNA, the CDR3 is TGTGCCAGCAGCTTAGTGAGCGGACCGACGCTCTATGGCTACACCTTC.

This clonotype appeared many times. The chain uses TRBV7-3 and TRBJ1-1; maybe TRBD1 (6 bases). Germline V gene sequence: CDR1 SGHTA, CDR2 FQGTGA. This CDR3 contains 15 residues. The ends were cut back, 5 bases at V and 4 bases at J, with 17 bases in the middle. CDR3 DNA sequence: TGTGCCAGCAGCCCCGGAAGGGGGATTGGCACTGAAGCTTTCTTT. Encoded protein: CASSPGRGIGTEAFF. The whole variable domain, filled in from reference TRBV7-3 and TRBJ1-1, reads GAGVSQTPSNKVTEKGKYVELRCDPISGHTALYWYRQSLGQGPEFLIYFQGTGAADDSGLPNDRFFAVRPEGSVSTLKIQRTERGDSAVYLCASSPGRGIGTEAFFGQGTRLTVV.

V gene TRBV6-1 combines with J gene TRBJ1-2; D not resolved. The germline V and J ends were trimmed by 4 bases and 6 bases, with 12 bases remaining between them. Germline assignment: CDR1 MNHNS and CDR2 SASEGT. This CDR3 is built from 13 residues. The CDR3 sequence is CASSGWEPDGYTF. The CDR3 DNA sequence: TGTGCCAGCAGTGGATGGGAACCAGATGGCTACACCTTC.

The V and J genes are TRBV12-2 and TRBJ1-2; TRBD1, the table's D call, lacks a check against the DNA. TRBV12-2 is marked as a pseudogene. The CDR3 contains 14 residues. CDR3 bases: TGTGCAAGTCGCCGCATAGGGACAGCGCATGGCTACACCTTC. Translating gives CASRRIGTAHGYTF.

This clonotype was seen more than once but under ten times. The chain uses TRBV19 and TRBJ2-2; 8 nucleotides align to TRBD1. V gave up 3 bases and J gave up 1 base; unmatched junction bases: 7. CDR1 and CDR2 (germline): LNHDA, SQIVND (reference sequence). The CDR3 consists of 17 residues. The CDR3: CASSILRTGMNTGELFF. DNA for the CDR3: TGTGCCAGTAGTATTCTTAGGACAGGGATGAACACCGGGGAGCTGTTTTTT. The full variable domain, completed using reference TRBV19 and TRBJ2-2, is DGGITQSPKYLFRKEGQNVTLSCEQNLNHDAMYWYRQDPGQGLRLIYYSQIVNDFQKGDIAEGYSVSREKKESFPLTVTSAQKNPTAFYLCASSILRTGMNTGELFFGEGSRLTVL.

The rearrangement links TRBV20-1 to TRBJ2-7; the D gene could be TRBD1 or TRBD2 (5 bases each). Trimming removed 6 bases from V and 0 bases from J, with 18 bases in between. Germline-derived CDR1 and CDR2 are DFQATT and SNEGSKA (reference sequence). The CDR3 contains 15 residues. The CDR3 sequence is CSAGAGTDTSYEQYF. In DNA, the CDR3 is TGCAGTGCCGGGGCCGGGACGGATACCTCCTACGAGCAGTACTTC.

This clonotype was seen more than once but under ten times. At one end the junction does not follow the germline gene, possibly because of a read error. The chain carries TRBV7-6 and TRBJ2-1; TRBD2 aligns across 9 bases. Germline CDR1 is SGHVS and CDR2 is FNYEAQ. The CDR3 runs to 15 residues. CDR3 protein: CASSSLERGDNEQFF. In DNA, the CDR3 is TGTGCTAGCAGCTCGCTCGAGCGGGGGGACAATGAGCAGTTCTTC.

This clonotype was counted between two and nine times. This chain's CDR3 is CASSQDNSDTQYF. CDR3 DNA sequence: TGCGCCAGCAGCCAAGATAACTCAGATACGCAGTATTTT. This chain uses TRBV4-1 with TRBJ2-3; no clear D. From germline, CDR1 is MGHRA and CDR2 YSYEKL. Trimming stripped 0 bases from V and 4 bases from J, with 5 bases between. The CDR3 has 13 residues.

The chain combines TRBV6-2 or TRBV6-3 with TRBJ2-7, with D perhaps given as TRBD1 or TRBD2 (6 bases each). With 0 bases removed from V and 4 bases from J, the gap between germline ends came to 13 bases. Germline V gene data show CDR1 as MNHEY and CDR2 as SVGEGT. The CDR3 spans 15 residues. CDR3 coding DNA: TGTGCCAGCAGTTACTCGATCGGGGGCGGGTACGAGCAGTACGTC. Its protein product is CASSYSIGGGYEQYV.

The V gene is TRBV4-1, the J gene TRBJ2-3; D is tentatively TRBD1 or TRBD2 (6 bases each). Germline V CDR1 and CDR2: MGHRA, YSYEKL. The CDR3 runs 14 residues. The V and J ends lost 5 bases and 4 bases respectively, with 13 bases between them. The CDR3 DNA is TGCGCCAGCAGCGGGGGGCCGGTGTCAGATACGCAGTATTTT. It specifies CASSGGPVSDTQYF.

In this sample, this clonotype turned up a few times. The chain has TRBV27 and TRBJ2-5; 7 bases match TRBD1. Germline V gene data show CDR1 as MNHEY and CDR2 as SMNVEV (reference sequence). The CDR3 has 15 amino acids. With 6 bases clipped from V and 4 bases from J, the junction kept 11 bases outside the gene matches. The DNA for the CDR3 is TGTGCCAGCAGCACCGGGACAGTCGTTAGAGAGACCCAGTACTTC. This encodes CASSTGTVVRETQYF.

This clonotype appeared many times. The chain is built from TRBV7-6 and TRBJ1-6; 9 bases line up with TRBD1. Germline V gene lookup returns CDR1 SGHVS and CDR2 FNYEAQ. The CDR3 runs to 17 residues. V was pared by 5 bases and J by 0 bases, with 5 bases of the junction left unmatched. CDR3 nucleotides: TGTGCCAGCAGCCGGGACAGGGTTTTCTCCTATAATTCACCCCTCCACTTT. It specifies CASSRDRVFSYNSPLHF.